This is a list of T cell receptor beta chains from one sample in a study of vaccination and CD4 T cells after COVID-19. For these TCRs, the target antigens are not known. One entry per CDR3 protein, called by TCRdb with MiXCR from the PCR reads. The sample lists around 17,000 distinct CDR3 sequences, 61% occurring once. The source material was CD4+ T cells from blood, cultured in vitro. Receptors were obtained from a human donor who had recovered from COVID-19. Both conserved end residues are trimmed from each CDR3. The order of the fields is J gene, V gene, CDR3 length, CDR3 protein.

J: TRBJ2-3
V: TRBV24-1
length: 10
CDR3: ATSDLVDTQY

J: TRBJ1-2
V: TRBV19
length: 11
CDR3: ASRETGWFDYT

J: TRBJ1-2
V: TRBV10-3
length: 12
CDR3: AISERGQGDGYT

J: TRBJ2-5
V: TRBV20-1
length: 12
CDR3: SAREREWEETQY

J: TRBJ1-5
V: TRBV6-1
length: 14
CDR3: ASSGSRDRFGQPQH

J: TRBJ2-5
V: TRBV5-4
length: 15
CDR3: ASSLLSGRRLQETQY

J: TRBJ1-5
V: TRBV20-1
length: 12
CDR3: SARSIGPNQPQH

J: TRBJ1-2
V: TRBV12-3/TRBV12-4
length: 13
CDR3: ASSIQQGSGYGYT

J: TRBJ2-5
V: TRBV2
length: 13
CDR3: ASRTFGTYQETQY

J: TRBJ1-2
V: TRBV20-1
length: 15
CDR3: SARDSRTGGSRNGYT

J: TRBJ1-1
V: TRBV10-3
length: 11
CDR3: AISAEGGTEAF

J: TRBJ2-3
V: TRBV6-1
length: 12
CDR3: AITQEGITDTQY

J: TRBJ2-1
V: TRBV20-1
length: 15
CDR3: SARVRLSPNAYNEQF

J: TRBJ1-5
V: TRBV15
length: 13
CDR3: ATSRGQVDGQPQH

J: TRBJ1-5
V: TRBV28
length: 13
CDR3: ASSFGATGNQPQH

J: TRBJ1-6
V: TRBV30
length: 10
CDR3: AFGSVNSPLH

J: TRBJ1-2
V: TRBV24-1
length: 12
CDR3: ATSDSRQLHGYT

J: TRBJ2-5
V: TRBV20-1
length: 14
CDR3: SATPLAEAGQETQY

J: TRBJ1-2
V: TRBV5-4
length: 12
CDR3: ASSLIQGNYGYT

J: TRBJ1-6
V: TRBV12-3/TRBV12-4
length: 11
CDR3: ASTSTVNSPLH

J: TRBJ2-7
V: TRBV20-1
length: 12
CDR3: SAPGGNADYEQY

J: TRBJ1-6
V: TRBV7-2
length: 14
CDR3: ASSPGGLSYNSPLH

J: TRBJ1-5
V: TRBV19
length: 13
CDR3: ASSIGWQGGQPQH

J: TRBJ2-1
V: TRBV5-6
length: 18
CDR3: ASSLLGLAGMGAIRGEQF

J: TRBJ2-3
V: TRBV9
length: 12
CDR3: ASNPSGNTDTQY

J: TRBJ2-7
V: TRBV28
length: 12
CDR3: ASMISNSGKEQY

J: TRBJ2-7
V: TRBV20-1
length: 12
CDR3: SAKVAGDFYEQY

J: TRBJ2-5
V: TRBV7-8
length: 16
CDR3: ASSPRPAGSSGEETQY

J: TRBJ1-5
V: TRBV19
length: 11
CDR3: ASSAIGGQPQH

J: TRBJ2-1
V: TRBV27
length: 13
CDR3: ASSLSASGYNEQF

J: TRBJ2-1
V: TRBV6-5
length: 15
CDR3: ASSSTQSGRAWGEQF

J: TRBJ2-7
V: TRBV10-3
length: 12
CDR3: AISRSGRAYEQY

J: TRBJ2-3
V: TRBV7-2
length: 10
CDR3: ASSLIIDTQY

J: TRBJ1-2
V: TRBV29-1
length: 13
CDR3: SVGTQTGILDGYT

J: TRBJ2-7
V: TRBV7-8
length: 15
CDR3: ASSSDGAGTSSYEQY

J: TRBJ1-1
V: TRBV6-2/TRBV6-3
length: 14
CDR3: ASTRVTGGGATEAF

J: TRBJ2-7
V: TRBV10-3
length: 11
CDR3: ASDRGFSYEQY

J: TRBJ1-5
V: TRBV28
length: 12
CDR3: ASLGRFSNQPQH

J: TRBJ2-5
V: TRBV20-1
length: 12
CDR3: SARGTPGGKTQY

J: TRBJ2-3
V: TRBV21-1
length: 15
CDR3: ASSKARQGYGTDTQY

J: TRBJ2-2
V: TRBV7-9
length: 12
CDR3: ASSLGGGTGELF

J: TRBJ1-1
V: TRBV30
length: 11
CDR3: AWWTGMNTEAF

J: TRBJ2-7
V: TRBV9
length: 14
CDR3: ASSPGGASGLYEQY

J: TRBJ2-3
V: TRBV27
length: 12
CDR3: ARPVGTPTDTQY

J: TRBJ1-1
V: TRBV14
length: 13
CDR3: ASSQERQVWTEAF

J: TRBJ1-4
V: TRBV7-9
length: 14
CDR3: ASSSPRTATNEKLF

J: TRBJ2-5
V: TRBV19
length: 11
CDR3: AARGADQETQY

J: TRBJ2-3
V: TRBV12-3/TRBV12-4
length: 11
CDR3: ASSFGRGDTQY